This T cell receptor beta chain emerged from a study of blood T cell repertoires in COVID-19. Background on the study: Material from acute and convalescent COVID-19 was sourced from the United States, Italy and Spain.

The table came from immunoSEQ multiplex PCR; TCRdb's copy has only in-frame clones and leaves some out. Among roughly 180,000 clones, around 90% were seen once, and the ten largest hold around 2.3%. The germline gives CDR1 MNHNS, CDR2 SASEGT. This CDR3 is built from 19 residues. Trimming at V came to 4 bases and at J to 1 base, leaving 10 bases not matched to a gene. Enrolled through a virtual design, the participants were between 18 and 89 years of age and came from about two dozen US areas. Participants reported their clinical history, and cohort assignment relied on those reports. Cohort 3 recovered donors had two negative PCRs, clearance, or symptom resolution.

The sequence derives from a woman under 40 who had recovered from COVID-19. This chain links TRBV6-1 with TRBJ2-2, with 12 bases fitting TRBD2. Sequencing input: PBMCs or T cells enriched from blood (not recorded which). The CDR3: CASSVLAGGPSQNTGELFF. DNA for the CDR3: TGTGCCAGCAGTGTCCTAGCGGGAGGGCCGTCGCAGAACACCGGGGAGCTGTTTTTT.